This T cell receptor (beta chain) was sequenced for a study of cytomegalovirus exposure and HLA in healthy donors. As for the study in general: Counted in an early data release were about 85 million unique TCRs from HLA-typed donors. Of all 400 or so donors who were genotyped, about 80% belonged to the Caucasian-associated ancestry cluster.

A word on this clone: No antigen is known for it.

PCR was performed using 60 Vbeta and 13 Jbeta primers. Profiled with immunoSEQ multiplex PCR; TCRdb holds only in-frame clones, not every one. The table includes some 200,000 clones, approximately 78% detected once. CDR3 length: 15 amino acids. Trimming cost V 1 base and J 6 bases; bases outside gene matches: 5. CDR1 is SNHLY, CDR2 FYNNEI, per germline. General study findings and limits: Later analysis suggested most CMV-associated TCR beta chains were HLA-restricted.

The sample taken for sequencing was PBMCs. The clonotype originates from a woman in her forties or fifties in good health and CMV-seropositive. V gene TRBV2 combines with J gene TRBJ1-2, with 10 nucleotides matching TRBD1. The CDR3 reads CASSEGGGTGDGYTF. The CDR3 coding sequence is TGTGCCAGCAGTGAAGGTGGGGGGACAGGGGATGGCTACACCTTC.